A selection of T cell receptor beta chains follows, all from one sample in a study of T cells in Graves' hyperthyroidism and ophthalmopathy. TCRdb reprocessed the multiplex PCR reads via MiXCR and lists one record per CDR3 protein. This table holds 300,000 to 500,000 distinct CDR3 sequences, 11% to 15% found once. Material for sequencing was blood. These TCRs come from a man aged 45-60 years with Graves' ophthalmopathy. Both conserved end residues are part of each CDR3. D genes are given only for firm matches. Clone sizes are given selectively: once, few, many, or a class where the clone is expanded.

d_gene	j_gene	abundance	v_gene	CDR3nt	CDR3aa
TRBD2	TRBJ2-1	few	TRBV7-3	TGTGCCAGCAGCCCCCGGACTAGCGACAATGAGCAGTTCTTC	CASSPRTSDNEQFF
TRBD1	TRBJ2-1	many	TRBV11-3	TGTGCCAGCAGCACCCGAAGGACAGGGGGCAATTCAGGGGAGCAGTTCTTC	CASSTRRTGGNSGEQFF
TRBD2	TRBJ2-3	many	TRBV24-1	TGTGCCACCAGTGGTGGAACCGGGACTAGCGGGGGCCGAACCATGACTAGCACAGATACGCAGTATTTT	CATSGGTGTSGGRTMTSTDTQYF
NA	TRBJ2-5	many	TRBV11-2	TGTGCCAGCAGCTCCGAGGGACTCCACCAAGAGACCCAGTACTTC	CASSSEGLHQETQYF
TRBD2	TRBJ2-1	NA	TRBV28	TGTGCCAGCACCCTTGGGACTAGGGCTAGGGATGAGCAGTTCTTC	CASTLGTRARDEQFF
NA	TRBJ2-5	NA	TRBV20-1	TGCAGTGCTAGTCGAGGGAGAGAGACCCAGTACTTC	CSASRGRETQYF
NA	TRBJ1-4	few	TRBV7-9	TGTGCCAGCAGCGCACAGGGCCCGGTGGCTAATGAAAAACTGTTTTTT	CASSAQGPVANEKLFF
NA	TRBJ1-6	NA	TRBV12-3/TRBV12-4	TGTGCCAGCACCTTGACAGGAGAAAATTCACCCCTCCACTTT	CASTLTGENSPLHF
TRBD2	TRBJ2-1	many	TRBV12-3/TRBV12-4	TGTGCCAGCAGTATCGAGCGGGGGCCAAATGAGCAGTTCTTC	CASSIERGPNEQFF
NA	TRBJ2-1	many	TRBV11-3	TGTGCCAGCGGCGGTAGTAGGAATGAGCAGTTCTTC	CASGGSRNEQFF
NA	TRBJ2-5	few	TRBV5-1	TGCGCCAGCAGCTTCAGTGGAGGGACCCAGTACTTC	CASSFSGGTQYF
NA	TRBJ2-1	few	TRBV12-3/TRBV12-4	TGTGCCAGCAGACCCTTTCTGCCAAATGAGCAGTTCTTC	CASRPFLPNEQFF
NA	TRBJ1-1	NA	TRBV27	TGTGCCAGCAGTTTAGTACGGGGGGAAGCTTTCTTT	CASSLVRGEAFF
TRBD1	TRBJ1-3	many	TRBV2	TGTGCCAGCAGCTTGAAACAGGGGGCGACTGGAAACACCATATATTTT	CASSLKQGATGNTIYF
NA	TRBJ2-1	many	TRBV10-1	TGCGCCAGCAGTGAGTCGAGTCTCACCGGCCCCCGCAATGAGCAGTTCTTC	CASSESSLTGPRNEQFF
NA	TRBJ2-7	NA	TRBV14	TGTGCCAGCAGCCAAGTTCGGGGGTCGGGGGAGCAGTACTTC	CASSQVRGSGEQYF
TRBD2	TRBJ2-7	many	TRBV20-1	TGCAGTGCTAGACTAGCGGACTACGAGCAGTACTTC	CSARLADYEQYF
NA	TRBJ2-3	many	TRBV3-1	TGTGCCAGCAGCTCCACAGGGTTAACCACAGATACGCAGTATTTT	CASSSTGLTTDTQYF
NA	TRBJ2-3	many	TRBV3-1	TGTGCCAGCAGCCGACAGGGGTTGGGGCGGGAGTTGGAAGATACGCAGTATTTT	CASSRQGLGRELEDTQYF
TRBD2	TRBJ2-2	few	TRBV27	TGTGCCAGCAGTTTATTTGCAGCGGGAGGGCTGAACACCGGGGAGCTGTTTTTT	CASSLFAAGGLNTGELFF
TRBD2	TRBJ2-7	NA	TRBV7-9	TGTGCCAGCAGCACCCTCGGGGGGGACCACGAGCAGTACTTC	CASSTLGGDHEQYF
NA	TRBJ1-2	NA	TRBV28	TGTGCCAGCAGCCCTATCGGGAGGGGCCTGACCTTC	CASSPIGRGLTF
TRBD1	TRBJ2-5	many	TRBV20-1	TGCAGTGCTAGAGGGGTTAGGGGGACAGAAGAGACCCAGTACTTC	CSARGVRGTEETQYF
NA	TRBJ2-5	many	TRBV12-3/TRBV12-4	TGTGCCAGCAGCCCTCGGACTGCCCGGGAGACCCAGTACTTC	CASSPRTARETQYF
NA	TRBJ2-3	NA	TRBV9	TGTGCCAGCAGCGTAGGTGGGAGACATGGAGCCACAGATACGCAGTATTTT	CASSVGGRHGATDTQYF
TRBD2	TRBJ2-7	NA	TRBV19	TGTGCCAGTAGTGATCAAAGCGGGAAGGGAGAGCAGTACTTC	CASSDQSGKGEQYF
NA	TRBJ1-2	NA	TRBV25-1	TGTGCCAGCAGCGGACAGACCGTCTATGGCTACACCTTC	CASSGQTVYGYTF
NA	TRBJ1-4	many	TRBV2	TGTGCCAGCAGTGAAGGGGGACGTGGCGAAAAACTGTTTTTT	CASSEGGRGEKLFF
NA	TRBJ2-7	many	TRBV25-1	TGTGCCAGCATAGGACAGTACTCCTACGAGCAGTACTTC	CASIGQYSYEQYF
TRBD2	TRBJ2-1	NA	TRBV27	TGTGCCAGCAGTCCCCGACTAACGGGAGGGGACAATGAGCAGTTCTTC	CASSPRLTGGDNEQFF
TRBD2	TRBJ2-1	many	TRBV3-1	TGTGCCAGCAGCCCGTTTTTAGCGGGAGTCGGTGAGCAGTTCTTC	CASSPFLAGVGEQFF
TRBD2	TRBJ2-7	few	TRBV29-1	TGCAGCATTGAAGCGGGACTAGAATACGAGCAGTACTTC	CSIEAGLEYEQYF
NA	TRBJ1-6	many	TRBV2	TGTGCCAGCACGGGGCAAGCCCCAGGGGATTCACCCCTCCACTTT	CASTGQAPGDSPLHF
TRBD2	TRBJ2-1	many	TRBV12-3/TRBV12-4	TGTGCCAGCAGTGGTCTAGCGGGAGTTTACAATGAGCAGTTCTTC	CASSGLAGVYNEQFF
NA	TRBJ2-7	NA	TRBV11-2	TGTGCCAGCAGCCAAGGTAGTAGCAGCAAAGCGGGCGAGCAGTACTTC	CASSQGSSSKAGEQYF
NA	TRBJ2-5	many	TRBV7-3	TGTGCCAGCAGCTTATCTCCCTTTGTGACCCAGTACTTC	CASSLSPFVTQYF